This T cell receptor (beta chain) came from a study of T cell responses to AZD1222 COVID-19 vaccine. Whole-study results and caveats: Reportedly, nearly half the spike-specific TCRs target unmutated variant regions.

This clone appeared once. Its target is unknown. Assay: immunoSEQ multiplex PCR; the TCRdb copy retains only in-frame clones and omits some. The table records 85,000 to 95,000 clones, around 90% of them present only once. CDR3 length: 17 amino acids. The V gene's germline CDR1 is SGHAT and CDR2 FQNNGV. Trimming at V came to 3 bases and at J to 4 bases, leaving 11 bases not matched to a gene. The starting material was peripheral blood, obtained on day 0 of AZD1222 vaccination. This sequence originates from an adult in good health. The chain combines TRBV11-2 with TRBJ2-3; 9 bases agree with TRBD1. The CDR3 sequence: CASSFMPGTGRADTQYF. The CDR3 DNA is TGTGCCAGCAGCTTCATGCCCGGGACAGGGCGCGCAGATACGCAGTATTTT.